Listed below are T cell receptor beta chains from one sample, sequenced in a study of blood T cell repertoires in COVID-19. Method: immunoSEQ multiplex PCR; TCRdb's copy keeps in-frame clones and lacks some. The sample lists some 89,000 clones; approximately 87% were seen once. Sequencing was performed on peripheral blood. The receptors derive from a human donor in a cohort sampled during active COVID-19. Both conserved end residues are part of each CDR3. Fields, in order: V gene, D gene, clone size, J gene, CDR3 DNA, CDR3 protein. A D gene is named only where the DNA matches it firmly. Clone size appears in some rows only: once, few, many, or a class for an expanded clone.

TRBV11-2	.	few	TRBJ2-7	TGTGCCAGCACCCAAGGGACTTTCTACGAGCAGTACTTC	CASTQGTFYEQYF
TRBV19	.	.	TRBJ2-2	TGTGCCAGTAGTATTGGAGGGACGAACACCGGGGAGCTGTTTTTT	CASSIGGTNTGELFF
TRBV6-1	TRBD2	.	TRBJ2-1	TGTGCCAGCAGTGGACTAGCGGGGGCCTCCTACAATGAGCAGTTCTTC	CASSGLAGASYNEQFF
TRBV20-1	TRBD2	.	TRBJ2-3	TGCAGTGCTAGTGGGACTAGAGAAAGCACAGATACGCAGTATTTT	CSASGTRESTDTQYF
TRBV5-1	TRBD1	.	TRBJ2-2	TGCGCCAGCAGCTTAGGGGGCGCCTACACCGGGGAGCTGTTTTTT	CASSLGGAYTGELFF
TRBV19	TRBD1	.	TRBJ1-2	TGTGCCAGTAGTCTCCTACTGACAGGGCAATACGGTTATGGCTACACCTTC	CASSLLLTGQYGYGYTF
TRBV6-2/TRBV6-3	TRBD2	.	TRBJ2-5	TGTGCCAGCAGCACGGGGGGGCTTCGGCAAGAGACCCAGTACTTC	CASSTGGLRQETQYF
TRBV7-9	TRBD2	.	TRBJ2-3	TGTGCCAGCAGCTTAGTAGGACTAGCGGGGGTAAGCACAGATACGCAGTATTTT	CASSLVGLAGVSTDTQYF
TRBV3-1/TRBV3-2	.	.	TRBJ1-5	TGTGCCAGCAGCCAGTACACAGAGGGTATTCAGCATTTT	CASSQYTEGIQHF
TRBV7-3	.	few	TRBJ1-6	TGTGCCAGCGCTGAGAATCCCAAAAGCTCACCCCTCCACTTT	CASAENPKSSPLHF
TRBV5-1	TRBD1	.	TRBJ2-5	TGCGCCAGCAGCGGGGACAGGGCGAGAGAGACCCAGTACTTC	CASSGDRARETQYF
TRBV19	.	.	TRBJ1-4	TGTGCCAGTAGTAGGGCAGCTAATGAAAAACTGTTTTTT	CASSRAANEKLFF
TRBV3-1/TRBV3-2	.	.	TRBJ1-1	TGTGCCAGCAGCCAAGTCTCCGGCGGGGGGAACACTGAAGCTTTCTTT	CASSQVSGGGNTEAFF
TRBV5-1	.	once	TRBJ2-5	TGCGCCAGCAGCTTGGGACCCAGCGGGTTCCAAGAGACCCAGTACTTC	CASSLGPSGFQETQYF
TRBV7-1	TRBD2	.	TRBJ2-1	TGTGCCAGCAGCTCCACCCCGGGGGGGCGGGGACTAGCGGGCCCCGACTATGTATACAATGAGCAGTTCTTC	CASSSTPGGRGLAGPDYVYNEQFF
TRBV7-9	.	.	TRBJ2-3	TGTGCCAGCAGCTTGCAGGGCACAGATACGCAGTATTTT	CASSLQGTDTQYF
TRBV9	.	.	TRBJ1-1	TGTGCCAGCAGCGTAGGTTCGAGGGCGAGGGGGGGCGCAGCTTTCTTT	CASSVGSRARGGAAFF
TRBV25-1	.	.	TRBJ1-6	TGTGCCAGCAGTTTGGGACAAGGGAATTCACCCCTCCACTTT	CASSLGQGNSPLHF
TRBV7-9	TRBD1	once	TRBJ2-3	TGTGCCAGCAGCCAGAGGACAGGGAGCACAGATACGCAGTATTTT	CASSQRTGSTDTQYF
TRBV18	TRBD1	.	TRBJ2-3	TGTGCCAGCTCACCATCGACAGGGGGCCCAGATACGCAGTATTTT	CASSPSTGGPDTQYF
TRBV7-9	TRBD1	once	TRBJ1-1	TGTGCCAGCAGCAGACAGGGGAGCACTGAAGCTTTCTTT	CASSRQGSTEAFF
TRBV7-3	.	.	TRBJ2-5	TGTGCCAGCAGCTTAACGTTTACAGCTGAGACCCAGTACTTC	CASSLTFTAETQYF
TRBV5-1	TRBD1	.	TRBJ1-1	TGCGCCAGCAGCTTGGGCGACAGGGGGAACACTGAAGCTTTCTTT	CASSLGDRGNTEAFF
TRBV19	TRBD1	.	TRBJ1-1	TGTGCCAGTAGTATAGATGACAGGGGGCCCAACACTGAAGCTTTCTTT	CASSIDDRGPNTEAFF
TRBV7-3	.	.	TRBJ2-1	TGTGCCAGCAGCTCGAGGACTGGCTCCTACAATGAGCAGTTCTTC	CASSSRTGSYNEQFF
TRBV27	TRBD1	.	TRBJ1-1	TGTGCCAGCAGTTGGGACAGTATAAACACTGAAGCTTTCTTT	CASSWDSINTEAFF
TRBV7-9	.	.	TRBJ2-7	TGTGCCAGCAGCTTAGCGGGGGGGCTCGCAAACGAGCAGTACTTC	CASSLAGGLANEQYF
TRBV4-3	TRBD1	once	TRBJ1-1	TGCGCCAGCAGCCAAGATCTTTTGCAGGGGGGTGACACTGAAGCTTTCTTT	CASSQDLLQGGDTEAFF
TRBV6-4	.	.	TRBJ1-2	TGTGCCAGCAGCCCCGGGAGGGGGGCCAACTATGGCTACACCTTC	CASSPGRGANYGYTF
TRBV4-1	TRBD2	.	TRBJ2-3	TGCGCCAGCAGACTGAGGGGCGGGGGGTCCCCGGATACGCAGTATTTT	CASRLRGGGSPDTQYF
TRBV11-2	TRBD1	.	TRBJ2-3	TGTGCCAGCAGCTTACTCACAGGGGCAGATACGCAGTATTTT	CASSLLTGADTQYF
TRBV28	TRBD2	.	TRBJ2-7	TGTGCCAGCAGTTTCCTTACTAGCGGGCCTACCTACGAGCAGTACTTC	CASSFLTSGPTYEQYF
TRBV28	.	.	TRBJ1-2	TGTGCCAGCAGGACGGAGTATTATGGCTACACCTTC	CASRTEYYGYTF
TRBV7-8	.	.	TRBJ1-5	TGTGCCAGCAGCTTAGTTGTTTGGGGAGAGGGTCAGCCCCAGCATTTT	CASSLVVWGEGQPQHF
TRBV28	.	.	TRBJ2-2	TGTGCCAGCAGTTTCCCTCCGACTAGGGCCGGGGAGCTGTTTTTT	CASSFPPTRAGELFF
TRBV4-1	TRBD2	.	TRBJ2-2	TGCGCCAGCAGCCTTATTCGGGGGGGGCAGAAGACCGGGGAGCTGTTTTTT	CASSLIRGGQKTGELFF
TRBV6-6	.	.	TRBJ2-3	TGTGCCAGCATCCCAGGGGGGCCCACAGATACGCAGTATTTT	CASIPGGPTDTQYF
TRBV6-6	TRBD1	.	TRBJ1-1	TGTGCCAGCAGTTTCCCCACAGGGGGCACTGAAGCTTTCTTT	CASSFPTGGTEAFF
TRBV18	TRBD1	.	TRBJ2-7	TGTGCCAGCTCACCAGGGACAGGGGTCAACGAGCAGTACTTC	CASSPGTGVNEQYF
TRBV3-1/TRBV3-2	TRBD1	.	TRBJ1-5	TGTGCCAGCAGCCAAGCCGGGACAGGGGGCGGGAGCAATCAGCCCCAGCATTTT	CASSQAGTGGGSNQPQHF
TRBV6-5	TRBD1	.	TRBJ1-1	TGTGCCAGCAGTTACCAAGGGACAGGGGTTACTGAAGCTTTCTTT	CASSYQGTGVTEAFF
TRBV15	TRBD2	.	TRBJ2-3	TGTGCCACCAAAGCGGGAGGACCAACTAGCACAGATACGCAGTATTTT	CATKAGGPTSTDTQYF
TRBV4-1	TRBD2	.	TRBJ2-3	TGCGCCAGCAGCCAAGATGGGAGGGGGACTAGGAGGGATACGCAGTATTTT	CASSQDGRGTRRDTQYF
TRBV12-3/TRBV12-4	TRBD1	.	TRBJ1-6	TGTGCCAGCAGCGACAGGGGGAATTCACCCCTCCACTTT	CASSDRGNSPLHF
TRBV13	.	.	TRBJ2-1	TGTGCCAGCTCCGGCGACGACGGGCGGGCTAAAAATGAGCAGTTCTTC	CASSGDDGRAKNEQFF
TRBV5-1	TRBD2	.	TRBJ2-1	TGCGCCAGCAGCATCCAACCGGGGGGAATTGTAAATGAGCAGTTCTTC	CASSIQPGGIVNEQFF
TRBV15	.	.	TRBJ1-4	TGTGCCACCAGCAGGCCAACCGGGACACCCTCCGGTGGGGAAAAACTGTTTTTT	CATSRPTGTPSGGEKLFF
TRBV5-1	TRBD1	.	TRBJ1-2	TGCGCCAGCAGCTCGTACCGACAGGGGGACTATGGCTACACCTTC	CASSSYRQGDYGYTF
TRBV10-2	TRBD2	few	TRBJ2-7	TGCGCCAGCAGTGAGCCGGGACTAACACACTACGAGCAGTACTTC	CASSEPGLTHYEQYF
TRBV27	TRBD2	once	TRBJ2-1	TGTGCCAGCAGTTTATTGAGCGGGGGGGGATACAATGAGCAGTTCTTC	CASSLLSGGGYNEQFF
TRBV21-1	.	.	TRBJ1-5	TGTGCCAGCAGCGCAAGGACTCGGGTAAGCAATCAGCCCCAGCATTTT	CASSARTRVSNQPQHF
TRBV9	.	.	TRBJ2-3	TGTGCCAGCAGCTGGGCGGGGCCAGATACGCAGTATTTT	CASSWAGPDTQYF
TRBV5-4	TRBD2	.	TRBJ2-3	TGTGCCAGCAGCTTAGGTCTAGCGGGAGGGCAAAATACGCAGTATTTT	CASSLGLAGGQNTQYF